These 2 T cell receptor beta chains came from one sample sequenced in a study of T cells in Graves' hyperthyroidism and ophthalmopathy. From RNA transcripts, TCR beta CDR3 regions were amplified. HTBI primers were employed in a first-round RT-PCR of the TCR CDR3. TCRdb processed the multiplex PCR reads anew with MiXCR; each CDR3 protein has one entry. The sample lists about 290,000 distinct CDR3 sequences, about 14% seen once, with almost 8% in the top ten. Sample: blood. Receptors were obtained from a woman aged 25 to 45 with Graves' hyperthyroidism that later progressed to Graves' ophthalmopathy.

In this sample, this clonotype turned up many times. V usage is TRBV7-9 and J usage is TRBJ1-2; 10 nucleotides line up with TRBD1. V gave up 1 base and J gave up 6 bases; unmatched junction bases: 8. Per germline, CDR1 SEHNR and CDR2 FQNEAQ (reference sequence). The CDR3 totals 16 residues. Written as DNA, the CDR3 is TGTGCCAGCAGCTTAGGACAGGGGGCAAGTCTGAATGGCTACACCTTC. This gives the protein CASSLGQGASLNGYTF.

In the case of this clonotype: A junction boundary mismatches the germline segment, possibly from a read error. This chain joins TRBV27 and TRBJ2-1, with 8 bases matching TRBD1. Per germline, CDR1 MNHEY and CDR2 SMNVEV (reference sequence). This CDR3 spans 14 amino acids. This CDR3 is CACSMDRVINEQFF. CDR3 bases: TGTGCCTGCAGCATGGACAGGGTTATTAATGAGCAGTTCTTC.